A selection of T cell receptor beta chains follows, all from one sample in a study of blood T cell repertoires in COVID-19. Sequencing was performed with immunoSEQ multiplex PCR; in TCRdb, only in-frame clones are kept and a portion is missing. The sample shows tens of thousands of clones, around 93% of them seen only once. Sequenced sample: peripheral blood. Receptors originate from a human donor with active COVID-19. The donor label of this sample is uncertain. The conserved cysteine and the conserved F or W are not part of the CDR3 here.

v_gene	j_gene	CDR3aa
TRBV29-1	TRBJ2-7	SVAPGQEEDEQY
TRBV19	TRBJ2-1	ASSYWTGDMDEQF
TRBV6-5	TRBJ1-4	ASISGTATNEKLF
TRBV28	TRBJ1-2	ASSSRPGNFYGYT
TRBV6-4	TRBJ2-3	ASSEGAGGTPDTQY
TRBV19	TRBJ1-5	ASSIGGGSQPQH
TRBV4-1	TRBJ1-2	ASSQRGSYGYT
TRBV6-5	TRBJ2-3	ASGPFRDTQY
TRBV24-1	TRBJ2-1	ATSEEGNRWNNEQF
TRBV7-2	TRBJ2-2	ASSSGTSLTGELF
TRBV28	TRBJ1-2	ASSLTDRVRGYT
TRBV18	TRBJ1-1	ASSPRGIGTEAF
TRBV5-1	TRBJ1-4	ASSPAGGYEKLF
TRBV16	TRBJ2-1	ASSPQGSGGYNEQF
TRBV6-2/TRBV6-3	TRBJ2-2	ASSYLTTGELF
TRBV2	TRBJ1-1	ASFLGLSSEAF
TRBV5-1	TRBJ2-3	ASSSGDGTDTQY
TRBV15	TRBJ2-7	ATSTRDRGTYEQY
TRBV5-4	TRBJ1-4	ASSGDNLEKLF
TRBV6-5	TRBJ1-2	ASTKMPGQNYGYT
TRBV7-3	TRBJ2-1	ASSFDSNNEQF
TRBV6-5	TRBJ1-1	ASRSTGYGTEAF
TRBV29-1	TRBJ2-1	SGHRDNEQF
TRBV7-6	TRBJ2-1	ASSLRAGGVTWTYNEQF
TRBV5-1	TRBJ1-1	ASSLEDRGNTEAF
TRBV28	TRBJ2-2	ASSLPGGGASGELF
TRBV19	TRBJ2-2	ASRPWDRNTGELF
TRBV4-3	TRBJ2-3	ASSQEERGAGDTQY
TRBV19	TRBJ1-2	ASTSTGYGYT
TRBV7-2	TRBJ2-3	ASSALFASGGADTQY
TRBV24-1	TRBJ1-5	ATSESSRNQPQH
TRBV19	TRBJ1-1	ASSSPRLNTEAF
TRBV6-2/TRBV6-3	TRBJ2-7	ASSYSTWIADAYEQY
TRBV6-6	TRBJ1-4	ASRSRTVYEKLF
TRBV29-1	TRBJ1-2	SVESGGKSYGYT
TRBV2	TRBJ1-2	ASRSPDSKEANYGYT
TRBV6-5	TRBJ2-7	ASSYGQATYEQY
TRBV7-2	TRBJ2-7	ASSLRDIIYEQY
TRBV2	TRBJ1-5	ASSDRFSYQPQH
TRBV10-1	TRBJ2-1	ASSAADRGLVQDEQF
TRBV12-5	TRBJ1-2	ASGLSPPGKAGDGYT
TRBV6-5	TRBJ2-7	ASRDRVHEQY
TRBV9	TRBJ2-7	ASSVSLQGAYEQY
TRBV7-9	TRBJ2-1	ASSLRRASERANEQF
TRBV5-1	TRBJ1-5	ASSLGADQPQH
TRBV4-3	TRBJ2-7	ASSQEVLAAYEQY
TRBV3-1/TRBV3-2	TRBJ2-1	ASSQDPGSEQF
TRBV3-1/TRBV3-2	TRBJ1-2	ASSQGGARPRQGANYGYT
TRBV25-1	TRBJ2-5	ASSESSSATGFQETQY
TRBV3-1/TRBV3-2	TRBJ1-3	ASSPRDRGLSSGNTIY
TRBV24-1	TRBJ2-7	ATSDQGYEQY
TRBV27	TRBJ2-2	ASSWTNTGELF
TRBV12-3/TRBV12-4	TRBJ1-3	ASSHERYTIY
TRBV4-2	TRBJ1-2	ASSQERGGIYGYT